Given below is one T cell receptor beta chain in context. The antigen remains undetermined. This record belongs to a study of T cell responses to AZD1222 COVID-19 vaccine. Overall study context: Pooling of second doses given at about 4 or about 12 weeks was done.

Trimming left V 3 bases short and J 1 base short, with 10 bases between. CDR1 SEHNR and CDR2 FQNEAQ come from the germline V gene (reference sequence). This CDR3 spans 15 amino acids. Points from the study as a whole: Scientists sampled the repertoires only once the peak T cell response had passed. Seropositive status at baseline applied to only six AZD1222 recipients.

Assay used: immunoSEQ multiplex PCR; TCRdb lists only in-frame clones, some missing. This sample has 140,000 to 150,000 clones, with about 91% found just once. The input for sequencing was peripheral blood, taken on day 0 of AZD1222 vaccination. The receptor was derived from an adult in good health. The V and J genes are TRBV7-9 and TRBJ1-5; D is unclear. The CDR3 nucleotides read TGTGCCAGCAGCTTGACCGGGATAAGCAATCAGCCCCAGCATTTT. Translating gives CASSLTGISNQPQHF.